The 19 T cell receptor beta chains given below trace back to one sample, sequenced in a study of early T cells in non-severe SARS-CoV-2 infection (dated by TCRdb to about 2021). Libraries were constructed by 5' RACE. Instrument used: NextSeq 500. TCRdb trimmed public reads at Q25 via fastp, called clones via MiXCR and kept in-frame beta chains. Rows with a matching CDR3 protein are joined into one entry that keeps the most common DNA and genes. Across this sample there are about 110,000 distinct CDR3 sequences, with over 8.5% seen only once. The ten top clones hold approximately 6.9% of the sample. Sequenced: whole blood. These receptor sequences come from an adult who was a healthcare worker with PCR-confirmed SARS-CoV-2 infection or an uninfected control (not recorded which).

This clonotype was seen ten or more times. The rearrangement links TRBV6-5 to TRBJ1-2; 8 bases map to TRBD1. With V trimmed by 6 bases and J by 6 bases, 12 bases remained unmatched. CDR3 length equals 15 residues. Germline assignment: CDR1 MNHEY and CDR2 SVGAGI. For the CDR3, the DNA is TGTGCCAGCAGGTCAGGGGGCGCGGTTCGGGATGGCTACACCTTC. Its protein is CASRSGGAVRDGYTF.

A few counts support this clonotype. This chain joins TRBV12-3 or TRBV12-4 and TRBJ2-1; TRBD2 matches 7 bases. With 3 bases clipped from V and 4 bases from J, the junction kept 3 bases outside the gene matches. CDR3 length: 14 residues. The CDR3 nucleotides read TGTGCCAGCAGTTTCGGGGGAGGGTACAATGAGCAGTTCTTC. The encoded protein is CASSFGGGYNEQFF.

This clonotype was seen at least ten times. CDR3 protein: CASSQMSFRPPPTYF. The CDR3 region has the DNA TGTGCCAGCAGCCAAATGAGCTTCCGACCCCCCCCCACGTATTTT. The rearrangement uses TRBV28 and TRBJ2-3; D unresolved. Trimming shortened V by 6 bases and J by 14 bases, and 27 bases separated the two germline ends. The V gene's germline CDR1 is MDHEN and CDR2 SYDVKM. CDR3 length equals 15 residues.

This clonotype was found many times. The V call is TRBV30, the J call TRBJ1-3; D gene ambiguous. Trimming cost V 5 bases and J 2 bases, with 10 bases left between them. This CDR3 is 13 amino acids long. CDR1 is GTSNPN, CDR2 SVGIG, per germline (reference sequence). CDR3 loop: CAWDYMAGNTIYF. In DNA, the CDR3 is TGTGCCTGGGATTACATGGCTGGAAACACCATATATTTT.

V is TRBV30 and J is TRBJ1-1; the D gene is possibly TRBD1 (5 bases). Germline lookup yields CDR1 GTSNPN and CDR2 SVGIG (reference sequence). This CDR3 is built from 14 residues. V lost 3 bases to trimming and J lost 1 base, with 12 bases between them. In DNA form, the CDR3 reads TGTGCCTGGAGGGGGGGGAAGGCGAACACTGAAGCTTTCTTT. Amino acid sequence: CAWRGGKANTEAFF.

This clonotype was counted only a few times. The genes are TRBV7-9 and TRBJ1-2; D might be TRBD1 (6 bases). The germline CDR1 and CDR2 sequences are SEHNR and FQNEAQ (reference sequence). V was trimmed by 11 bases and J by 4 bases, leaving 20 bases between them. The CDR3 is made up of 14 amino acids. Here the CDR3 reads CAVVTGINSYGYTF. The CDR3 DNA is TGTGCCGTGGTTACAGGGATAAATTCCTATGGCTACACCTTC.

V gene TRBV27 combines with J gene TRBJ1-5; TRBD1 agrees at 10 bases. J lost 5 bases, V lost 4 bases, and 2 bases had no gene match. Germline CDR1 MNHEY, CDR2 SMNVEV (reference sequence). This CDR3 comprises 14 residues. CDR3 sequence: CASSWGQGHQPQHF. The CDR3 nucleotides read TGTGCCAGCAGTTGGGGACAGGGGCATCAGCCCCAGCATTTT.

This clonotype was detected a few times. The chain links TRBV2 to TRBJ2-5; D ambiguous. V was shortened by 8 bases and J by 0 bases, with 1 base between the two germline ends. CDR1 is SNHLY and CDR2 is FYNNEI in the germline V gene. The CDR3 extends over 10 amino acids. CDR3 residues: CASYQETQYF. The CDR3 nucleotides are TGTGCCAGCTACCAAGAGACCCAGTACTTC.

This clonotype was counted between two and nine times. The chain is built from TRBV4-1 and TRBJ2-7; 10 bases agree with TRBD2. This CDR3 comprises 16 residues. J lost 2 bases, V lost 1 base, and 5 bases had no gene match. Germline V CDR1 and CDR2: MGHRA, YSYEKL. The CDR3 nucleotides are TGCGCCAGCAGCCAAGCCCTAGCGGGAGTTGCCTACGAGCAGTACTTC. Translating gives CASSQALAGVAYEQYF.

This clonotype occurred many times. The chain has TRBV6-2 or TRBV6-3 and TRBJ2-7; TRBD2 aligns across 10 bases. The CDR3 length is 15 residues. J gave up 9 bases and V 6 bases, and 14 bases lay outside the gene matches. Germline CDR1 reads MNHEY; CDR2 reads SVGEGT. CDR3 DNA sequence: TGTGCCAGCAGCCCCACTAGCGGGACGCTACGAGGGCAGTACTTC. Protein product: CASSPTSGTLRGQYF.

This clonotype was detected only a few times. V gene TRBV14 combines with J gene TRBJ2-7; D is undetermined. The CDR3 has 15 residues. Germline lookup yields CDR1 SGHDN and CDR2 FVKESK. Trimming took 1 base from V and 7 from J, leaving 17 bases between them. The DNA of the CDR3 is TGTGCCAGCAGCCAAGTAGGGAACACCCTAGGGGAGCAGTACTTC. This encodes CASSQVGNTLGEQYF.

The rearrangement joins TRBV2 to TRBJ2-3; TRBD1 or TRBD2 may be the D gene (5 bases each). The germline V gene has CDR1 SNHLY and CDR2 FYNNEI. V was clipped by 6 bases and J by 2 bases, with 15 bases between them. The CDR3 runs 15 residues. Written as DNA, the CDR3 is TGTGCCAGCAGGGAGGACACGCTAAACACAGATACGCAGTATTTT. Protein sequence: CASREDTLNTDTQYF.

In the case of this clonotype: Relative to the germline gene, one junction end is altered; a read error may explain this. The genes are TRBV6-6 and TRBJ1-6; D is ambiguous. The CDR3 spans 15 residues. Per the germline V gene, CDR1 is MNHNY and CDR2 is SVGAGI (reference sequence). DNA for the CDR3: TGTGCCAGCAGCCCTGGACCGATGGATAATTCACCCCTCCATTTT. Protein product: CASSPGPMDNSPLHF.

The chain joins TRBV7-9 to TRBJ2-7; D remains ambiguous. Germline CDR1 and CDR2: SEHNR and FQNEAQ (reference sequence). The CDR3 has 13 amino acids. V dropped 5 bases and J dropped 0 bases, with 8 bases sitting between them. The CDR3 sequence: CASSPVSSYEQYF. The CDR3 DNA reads TGTGCCAGCAGCCCAGTTAGCTCCTACGAGCAGTACTTC.

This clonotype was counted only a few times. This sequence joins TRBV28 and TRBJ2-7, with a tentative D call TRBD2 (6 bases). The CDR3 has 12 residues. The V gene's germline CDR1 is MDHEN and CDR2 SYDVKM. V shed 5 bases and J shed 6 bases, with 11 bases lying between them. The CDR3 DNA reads TGTGCCAGCAGTCGACTAGTCCGCGAGCAGTACTTC. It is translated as CASSRLVREQYF.

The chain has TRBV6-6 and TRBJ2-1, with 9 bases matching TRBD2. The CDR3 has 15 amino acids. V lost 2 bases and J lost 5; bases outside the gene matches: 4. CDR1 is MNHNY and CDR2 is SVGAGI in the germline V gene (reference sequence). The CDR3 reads CASSYDAGGDNEQFF. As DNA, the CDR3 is TGTGCCAGCAGTTACGATGCGGGAGGGGACAATGAGCAGTTCTTC.

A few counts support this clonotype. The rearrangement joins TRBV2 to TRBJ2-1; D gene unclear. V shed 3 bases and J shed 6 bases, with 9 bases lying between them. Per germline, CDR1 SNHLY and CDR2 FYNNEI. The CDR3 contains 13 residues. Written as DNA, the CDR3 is TGTGCCAGCAGTGATATAGCAGGCAATGAGCAGTTCTTC. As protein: CASSDIAGNEQFF.

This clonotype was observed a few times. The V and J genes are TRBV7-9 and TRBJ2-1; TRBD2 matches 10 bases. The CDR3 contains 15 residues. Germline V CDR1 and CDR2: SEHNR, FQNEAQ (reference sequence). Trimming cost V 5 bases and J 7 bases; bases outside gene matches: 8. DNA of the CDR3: TGTGCCAGCAGCGGAACTAGCGGGGTGTGGAATGAGCAGTTCTTC. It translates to CASSGTSGVWNEQFF.

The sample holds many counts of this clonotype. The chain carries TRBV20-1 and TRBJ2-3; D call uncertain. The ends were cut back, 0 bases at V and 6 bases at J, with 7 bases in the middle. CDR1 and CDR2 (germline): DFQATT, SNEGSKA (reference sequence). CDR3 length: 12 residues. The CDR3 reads CSAREFLDTQYF. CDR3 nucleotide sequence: TGCAGTGCTAGAGAGTTCCTGGATACGCAGTATTTT.